Each of the 22 T cell receptor beta chains below was sequenced from the same sample in a study. Each CDR3 protein gets one entry after TCRdb re-called the 5' RACE reads with MiXCR. The table has about 41,000 distinct CDR3 sequences, less than 30% seen once. Source material: memory CD4+ T cells sorted from a lymph node. Stated subset: memory CD4+ T cells, CD4+CD45RO+CD25-. Receptor source: a female donor with breast cancer.

With regard to this clonotype: The junction departs from germline at one end; a sequencing error may be responsible. The chain links TRBV5-1 to TRBJ2-5; 9 bases are shared with TRBD2. Germline CDR1 and CDR2: SGHRS and YFSETQ. The CDR3 is 14 amino acids. CDR3 loop: CTSSLAGMQETQYF. Written as DNA, the CDR3 is TGCACCAGCAGCCTAGCGGGAATGCAAGAGACCCAGTACTTC.

The gene calls are TRBV21-1 and TRBJ1-5. TRBV21-1 is noted as a pseudogene. The CDR3 length is 16 residues. The CDR3 DNA is TGTGCCAGCAGCAAAGTTCGGGGCCCAAGCAATCAGCCCCAGCATTTT. This gives the protein CASSKVRGPSNQPQHF.

This clonotype was seen at least ten times. The chain combines TRBV5-1 with TRBJ1-2; 7 bases fit TRBD1. The CDR3 loop spans 14 amino acids. V dropped 3 bases and J dropped 8; count of bases not matched to a gene: 10. Germline V gene lookup returns CDR1 SGHRS and CDR2 YFSETQ. The CDR3 DNA reads as TGCGCCAGCAGCTCGTCCCAGGGGGATTCGGGCTACACCTTC. Protein: CASSSSQGDSGYTF.

The sample holds a few counts of this clonotype. The chain combines TRBV20-1 with TRBJ1-4; D gene unclear. The CDR3 loop spans 15 amino acids. Per germline, CDR1 DFQATT and CDR2 SNEGSKA (reference sequence). V was pared by 1 base and J by 10 bases, with 19 bases between. In nucleotides, the CDR3 is TGCAGTGCTAGAGTGAAGGCCGAAGAGTCCCGAAAACTGTTTTTT. Its protein is CSARVKAEESRKLFF.

The V and J genes are TRBV6-5 and TRBJ2-4; D is perhaps TRBD1 or TRBD2 (7 bases each). Deletions cut 6 bases from V and 3 bases from J, with 18 bases between. There are 16 residues in the CDR3. CDR1 is MNHEY, CDR2 SVGAGI, per germline. The CDR3 sequence is CASSPRQGGDKNIQYF. For the CDR3, the DNA is TGTGCCAGCAGCCCACGACAGGGAGGGGACAAAAACATTCAGTACTTC.

This clonotype appeared a single time. The chain combines TRBV28 with TRBJ2-3; D is unclear. V gave up 8 bases and J gave up 6 bases, with 15 bases separating them. Per the germline V gene, CDR1 is MDHEN and CDR2 is SYDVKM. This CDR3 region has 13 residues. The chain's CDR3 is CASCYSPRDTQYF. CDR3 DNA sequence: TGTGCCAGCTGCTACTCCCCAAGGGATACGCAGTATTTT.

The J gene is TRBJ1-2, the V gene TRBV5-1; a weak D match, TRBD1 (5 bases). The germline gives CDR1 SGHRS, CDR2 YFSETQ. Deletions cut 4 bases from V and 4 bases from J, with 14 bases between. The CDR3 covers 14 residues. The CDR3 DNA is TGCGCCAGCAGCGACCAGGGCTCGAGCTATGGCTACACCTTC. Translation: CASSDQGSSYGYTF.

The V gene is TRBV11-2, the J gene TRBJ2-1, with 8 bases lining up with TRBD1. The V and J ends lost 0 bases and 15 bases, in that order; junction bases with no gene match: 7. CDR1 is SGHAT, CDR2 FQNNGV, per germline. The CDR3 is 13 amino acids. The CDR3 reads CASSLEPRQGWFF. CDR3 coding DNA: TGTGCCAGCAGCTTAGAGCCTAGACAGGGGTGGTTCTTC. The full variable domain, completed using reference TRBV11-2 and TRBJ2-1, is EAGVAQSPRYKIIEKRQSVAFWCNPISGHATLYWYQQILGQGPKLLIQFQNNGVVDDSQLPKDRFSAERLKGVDSTLKIQPAKLEDSAVYLCASSLEPRQGWFFGPGTRLTVL.

CDR3 residues: CASSVEGGAGGLEAFF. The CDR3 DNA reads TGTGCCAGCAGCGTAGAGGGCGGAGCAGGGGGCCTCGAAGCTTTCTTT. The chain has TRBV9 and TRBJ1-1, with 8 bases matching TRBD1. CDR3 length equals 16 residues. The ends lost 0 bases at V and 8 bases at J; junction bases unmatched: 12. Germline V gene data show CDR1 as SGDLS and CDR2 as YYNGEE.

V is TRBV27 and J is TRBJ2-7; the match to TRBD2 covers 8 bases. CDR1 is MNHEY and CDR2 is SMNVEV in the germline V gene (reference sequence). V lost 5 bases, J lost 7 bases, and 10 bases stayed unmatched. This CDR3 is 14 amino acids long. The CDR3 DNA follows: TGTGCCAGCAGTGCCAATAGCGGGATGGGAGAGCAGTACTTC. Protein: CASSANSGMGEQYF.

The genes are TRBV3-1 and TRBJ1-6; D not resolved. V was cut by 4 bases and J by 7 bases, with 11 bases left in between. Germline V CDR1 and CDR2: LGHDT, YNNKEL (reference sequence). The CDR3 loop spans 14 amino acids. This CDR3 is CASSPRAGNSPLHF. As DNA, the CDR3 is TGTGCCAGCAGCCCGCGGGCAGGCAATTCACCCCTCCACTTT.

This chain joins TRBV6-2 or TRBV6-3 and TRBJ2-3; 8 bases align to TRBD1. V lost 6 bases and J lost 4; bases outside the gene matches: 6. The CDR3 is 14 amino acids. Germline CDR1 reads MNHEY; CDR2 reads SVGEGT. The CDR3 protein is CASRTDRGADTQYF. The CDR3 DNA reads TGTGCCAGCAGAACTGACAGGGGTGCAGATACGCAGTATTTT.

The chain has TRBV12-3 or TRBV12-4 and TRBJ2-1, with unresolved D. This CDR3 has 16 amino acids. Trimming shortened V by 1 base and J by 2 bases, and 12 bases separated the two germline ends. The CDR3 is CASSLGDPRTYNEQFF. The CDR3 nucleotides are TGTGCCAGCAGTTTAGGAGATCCCCGAACCTACAATGAGCAGTTCTTC.

This clonotype was seen a single time. The rearrangement uses TRBV6-5 and TRBJ2-5; 7 bases align to TRBD2. The CDR3 length is 18 residues. CDR1 MNHEY and CDR2 SVGAGI come from the germline V gene. V was clipped by 5 bases and J by 1 base; unmatched bases: 16. Here the CDR3 reads CASSREKGLPLIQETQYF. The CDR3 DNA follows: TGTGCCAGCAGTAGAGAGAAGGGACTACCGCTTATCCAAGAGACCCAGTACTTC.

The genes are TRBV27 and TRBJ2-3; possibly TRBD1 for D (7 bases). Germline values: CDR1 MNHEY, CDR2 SMNVEV (reference sequence). Trimming pared 11 bases from V and 6 bases from J, leaving 21 bases between. This CDR3 spans 14 amino acids. The chain's CDR3 is CAPRGDRPADTQYF. The CDR3 DNA follows: TGTGCCCCTAGGGGGGACAGACCGGCCGATACGCAGTATTTT.

This clonotype was counted many times. The chain is built from TRBV5-1 and TRBJ2-7; D not certain. There are 15 residues in the CDR3. V lost 0 bases and J lost 2, with 12 bases in between. Germline loops: CDR1 SGHRS, CDR2 YFSETQ. CDR3 amino acids: CASSLGTGKTYEQYF. CDR3 DNA sequence: TGCGCCAGCAGCTTGGGGACGGGCAAGACCTACGAGCAGTACTTC.

This CDR3 reads CSARDGSGRAGGELFF. CDR3 coding DNA: TGCAGTGCTAGAGATGGCAGCGGGAGGGCCGGCGGGGAGCTGTTTTTT. This sequence joins TRBV20-1 and TRBJ2-2; TRBD2 agrees at 10 bases. Germline V CDR1 and CDR2: DFQATT, SNEGSKA (reference sequence). The trim removed 0 bases at V and 7 bases at J, leaving 8 bases unmatched. This CDR3 region has 16 residues.

A note on this clonotype: A much bigger clone sits one base away, suggesting this may be a read error. This rearrangement joins TRBV27 to TRBJ2-7; 7 bases align to TRBD1. The CDR3 is made up of 14 amino acids. Germline V CDR1 and CDR2: MNHEY, SMNVEV (reference sequence). J gave up 2 bases and V 6 bases, and 7 bases lay outside the gene matches. CDR3 bases: TGTGCCAGCAGCTCTGTCGGGACAGCCTACGAGCAGTACTTC. It encodes CASSSVGTAYEQYF.

This clonotype has only a few counts. The V and J genes are TRBV7-2 and TRBJ1-2; D gene ambiguous. V was clipped by 6 bases and J by 8 bases, with 16 bases between them. Germline V gives CDR1 SGHTA, CDR2 FQGNSA. This CDR3 contains 13 residues. Here the CDR3 reads CASRHTRWSGYTF. CDR3 nucleotides: TGTGCCAGCAGGCACACAAGATGGTCCGGCTACACCTTC.

The chain is built from TRBV4-1 and TRBJ2-7, with 7 bases that match TRBD2. CDR1 and CDR2 from the germline V gene are MGHRA and YSYEKL. There are 15 residues in the CDR3. V shed 4 bases, J shed 3 bases, and the junction held 9 bases outside the gene matches. This CDR3 reads CASSPRDYDLYEQYF. The CDR3, as DNA: TGCGCCAGCAGCCCCCGGGACTACGACCTCTACGAGCAGTACTTC.

This clonotype was observed a few times. The genes are TRBV6-1 and TRBJ2-3, with D perhaps TRBD1 or TRBD2 (5 bases each). V gave up 8 bases and J gave up 2 bases, with 11 bases separating them. CDR3 length equals 13 residues. CDR1 MNHNS and CDR2 SASEGT come from the germline V gene. CDR3 sequence (DNA): TGTGCCAGCGATCGGGGCTACACAGATACGCAGTATTTT. It yields the protein CASDRGYTDTQYF.

Only a few counts were recorded for this clonotype. At one end the junction does not follow the germline gene, possibly because of a read error. The chain recombines TRBV29-1 with TRBJ2-1; 10 nucleotides match TRBD2. Germline V lookup: CDR1 SQVTM, CDR2 ANQGSEA. CDR3 length equals 16 residues. This chain's CDR3 is CSVKEELAGVYNEQFF. For the CDR3, the DNA is TGCAGCGTTAAAGAAGAGCTAGCGGGAGTCTACAATGAGCAGTTCTTC.